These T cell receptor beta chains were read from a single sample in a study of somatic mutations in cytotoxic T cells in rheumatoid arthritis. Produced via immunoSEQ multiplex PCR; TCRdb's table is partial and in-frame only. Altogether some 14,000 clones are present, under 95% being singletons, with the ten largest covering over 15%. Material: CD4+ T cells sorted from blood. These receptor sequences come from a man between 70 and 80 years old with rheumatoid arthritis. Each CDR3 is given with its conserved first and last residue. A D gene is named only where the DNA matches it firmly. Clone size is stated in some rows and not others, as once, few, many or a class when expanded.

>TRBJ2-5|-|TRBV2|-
CASAGGGWAETQYF
TGTGCTTCCGCAGGAGGGGGCTGGGCAGAGACCCAGTACTTC
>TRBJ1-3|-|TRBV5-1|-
CASSPDSGNTIYF
TGCGCCAGCAGTCCAGACTCTGGAAACACCATATATTTT
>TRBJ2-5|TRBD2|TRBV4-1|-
CASSPRGEGRETQYF
TGCGCCAGCAGCCCCCGGGGGGAGGGAAGAGAGACCCAGTACTTC
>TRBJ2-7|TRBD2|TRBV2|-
CASSRGGLAGNYEQYF
TGTGCCAGCAGTCGTGGGGGACTAGCGGGAAACTACGAGCAGTACTTC
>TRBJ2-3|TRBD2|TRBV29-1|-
CSVSPSGSTDTQYF
TGCAGCGTCAGCCCTAGCGGGAGCACAGATACGCAGTATTTT
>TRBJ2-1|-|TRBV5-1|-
CASSLTASNNEQFF
TGCGCCAGCAGCTTGACGGCTAGCAACAATGAGCAGTTCTTC
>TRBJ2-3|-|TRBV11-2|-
CASSFTGGTDTQYF
TGTGCCAGCAGCTTTACGGGGGGCACAGATACGCAGTATTTT
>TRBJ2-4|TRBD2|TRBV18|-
CASSPLSGRRANIQYF
TGTGCCAGCTCACCTCTTAGCGGGAGACGGGCAAACATTCAGTACTTC
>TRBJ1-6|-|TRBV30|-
CAWSVRDTLFYSPLHF
TGTGCCTGGAGTGTAAGGGACACTTTATTCTATTCACCCCTCCACTTT
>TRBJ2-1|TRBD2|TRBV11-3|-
CASSLEQGGTSGSHEQFF
TGTGCCAGCAGCTTAGAACAAGGTGGGACTAGCGGGAGCCATGAGCAGTTCTTC
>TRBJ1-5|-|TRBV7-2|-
CASSQGNQPQHF
TGTGCCAGCAGCCAGGGGAATCAGCCCCAGCATTTT
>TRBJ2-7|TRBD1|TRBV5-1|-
CASSMGQGTNEQYF
TGCGCCAGCAGCATGGGACAGGGGACTAACGAGCAGTACTTC
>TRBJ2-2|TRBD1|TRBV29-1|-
CSVAQGRTGELFF
TGCAGCGTTGCACAGGGGAGAACCGGGGAGCTGTTTTTT
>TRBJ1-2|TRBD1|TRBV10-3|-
CAISALGGQGVGGYTF
TGTGCCATCAGTGCCTTAGGGGGACAGGGGGTCGGTGGCTACACCTTC
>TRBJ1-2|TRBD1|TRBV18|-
CASSLGQGIHGYTF
TGTGCCAGCTCACTGGGACAGGGGATCCATGGCTACACCTTC
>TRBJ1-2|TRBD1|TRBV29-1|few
CSVGQGGDGYTF
TGCAGCGTTGGACAGGGGGGAGATGGCTACACCTTC
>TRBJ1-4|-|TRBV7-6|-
CASSPRQILNEKLFF
TGTGCCAGCAGCCCCCGACAGATACTAAATGAAAAACTGTTTTTT
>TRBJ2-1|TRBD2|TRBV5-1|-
CASSLATSANNEQFF
TGCGCCAGCAGCTTGGCCACTAGCGCGAACAATGAGCAGTTCTTC
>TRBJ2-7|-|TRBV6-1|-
CASSEAGRRSSYEQYF
TGTGCCAGCAGTGAAGCTGGCCGGAGGAGCTCCTACGAGCAGTACTTC
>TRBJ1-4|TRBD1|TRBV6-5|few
CASSAGTANEKLFF
TGTGCCAGCAGTGCCGGGACAGCTAATGAAAAACTGTTTTTT
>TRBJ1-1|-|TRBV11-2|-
CASSQDYSTEAFF
TGTGCCAGCAGCCAAGACTACAGCACTGAAGCTTTCTTT
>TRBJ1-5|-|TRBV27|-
CASSLEGGDRQPQHF
TGTGCCAGCAGCCTCGAGGGAGGGGACCGGCAGCCCCAGCATTTT
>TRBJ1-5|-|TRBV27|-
CASSPDRDSNQPQHF
TGTGCCAGCAGTCCGGACAGAGATAGCAATCAGCCCCAGCATTTT
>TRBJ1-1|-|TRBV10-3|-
CAIRRGMNTEAFF
TGTGCCATTCGCCGGGGGATGAACACTGAAGCTTTCTTT
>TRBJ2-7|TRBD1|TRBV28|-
CASSGGQGLYEQYF
TGTGCCAGCAGTGGAGGACAGGGTCTGTACGAGCAGTACTTC
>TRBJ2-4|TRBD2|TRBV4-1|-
CASSQGILAGELAKNIQYF
TGCGCCAGCAGCCAAGGTATCCTAGCGGGGGAGCTAGCCAAAAACATTCAGTACTTC
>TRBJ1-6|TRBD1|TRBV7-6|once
CASSLGQGRNSPLHF
TGTGCCAGCAGCCTTGGACAGGGTAGGAATTCACCCCTCCACTTT
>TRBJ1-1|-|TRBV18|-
CASSPENSEAFF
TGTGCCAGCTCACCAGAGAACAGTGAAGCTTTCTTT
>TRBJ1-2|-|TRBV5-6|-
CASSLGAVYGYTF
TGTGCCAGCAGCTTGGGGGCAGTCTATGGCTACACCTTC
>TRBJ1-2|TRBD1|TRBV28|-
CASSLPGQGQYDGYTF
TGTGCCAGCAGCCTACCGGGACAGGGTCAATATGATGGCTACACCTTC
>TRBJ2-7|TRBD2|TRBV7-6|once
CASSLRLAGGSYEQYF
TGTGCCAGCAGCTTAAGACTAGCGGGAGGATCTTACGAGCAGTACTTC
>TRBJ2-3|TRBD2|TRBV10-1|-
CASSEPGLASDTQYF
TGCGCCAGCAGTGAGCCCGGACTAGCTTCAGATACGCAGTATTTT
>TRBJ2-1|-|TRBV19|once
CASSMRGNEQFF
TGTGCCAGTAGTATGAGAGGAAATGAGCAGTTCTTC
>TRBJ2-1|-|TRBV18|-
CASSPPGPGKEQFF
TGTGCCAGCTCACCACCGGGCCCCGGCAAGGAGCAGTTCTTC
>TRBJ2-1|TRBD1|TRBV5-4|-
CASSGTGKVNEQFF
TGTGCCAGCAGTGGGACAGGGAAAGTCAATGAGCAGTTCTTC
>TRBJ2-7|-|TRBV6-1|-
CASSEVRGYEQYF
TGTGCCAGCAGTGAAGTCAGGGGCTACGAGCAGTACTTC
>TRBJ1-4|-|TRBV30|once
CAWSVGGSEKLFF
TGTGCCTGGAGTGTAGGAGGTAGTGAAAAACTGTTTTTT
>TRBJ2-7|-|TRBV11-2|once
CASSLASPHEQYF
TGTGCCAGCAGCTTAGCCTCCCCTCACGAGCAGTACTTC
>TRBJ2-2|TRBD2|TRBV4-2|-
CASSLPGGSNTGELFF
TGTGCCAGCAGCCTCCCCGGGGGGTCTAACACCGGGGAGCTGTTTTTT
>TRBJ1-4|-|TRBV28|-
CASSRTDPEKLFF
TGTGCCAGCAGTCGGACAGACCCCGAAAAACTGTTTTTT
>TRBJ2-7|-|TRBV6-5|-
CASSYSLAGAYEQYF
TGTGCCAGCAGTTACAGCCTAGCCGGGGCCTACGAGCAGTACTTC
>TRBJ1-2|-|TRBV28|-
CASSFSGPNYGYTF
TGTGCCAGCAGTTTCTCAGGGCCTAACTATGGCTACACCTTC
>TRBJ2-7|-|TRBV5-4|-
CASKPSGLSYEQYF
TGTGCCAGCAAGCCCTCTGGTCTATCCTACGAGCAGTACTTC
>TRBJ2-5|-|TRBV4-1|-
CASSGRGQETQYF
TGCGCCAGCAGCGGACGGGGCCAAGAGACCCAGTACTTC
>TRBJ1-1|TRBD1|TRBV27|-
CASSFLSYRTGHTEAFF
TGTGCCAGCAGTTTCCTTTCTTATCGGACAGGGCACACTGAAGCTTTCTTT
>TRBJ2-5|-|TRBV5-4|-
CASSLSGGAEAETQYF
TGTGCCAGCAGCTTGTCCGGCGGGGCAGAGGCGGAGACCCAGTACTTC
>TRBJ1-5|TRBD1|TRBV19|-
CASTIKPPNRLQGGLEPQHF
TGTGCCAGTACGATTAAGCCCCCTAACCGACTACAGGGGGGCCTGGAGCCCCAGCATTTT
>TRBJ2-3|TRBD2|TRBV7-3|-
CASSIDSGNSDTQYF
TGTGCCAGCAGCATTGACAGCGGGAACTCAGATACGCAGTATTTT
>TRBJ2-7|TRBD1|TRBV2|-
CASSDLEDRGLYEQYF
TGTGCCAGCAGTGACCTAGAGGACAGGGGCCTCTACGAGCAGTACTTC
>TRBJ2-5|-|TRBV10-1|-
CASSGQNQETQYF
TGCGCCAGCAGTGGACAGAACCAAGAGACCCAGTACTTC
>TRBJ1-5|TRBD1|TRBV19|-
CASKATGPQPQHF
TGTGCCAGTAAGGCGACAGGGCCTCAGCCCCAGCATTTT
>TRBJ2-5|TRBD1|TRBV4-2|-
CASSQGQNQETQYF
TGTGCCAGCAGCCAGGGACAGAACCAAGAGACCCAGTACTTC